This T cell receptor beta chain was captured in a study of T-cell memory formation after mild COVID-19. Study information: TCR clusters largely stayed donor specific.

Using constant-segment primers, 5'RACE produced TCR alpha and TCR beta cDNA libraries carrying sample barcodes and UMIs. TCRdb redid the calling of the 5' RACE reads with MiXCR, one entry per CDR3 protein. The sample yields around 340,000 distinct CDR3 sequences, under 15% seen once. Study-level points and caveats: CD4+ clones that contracted lay mainly in CM and EM; CD8+ ones lay in EMRA.

Per the germline V gene, CDR1 is SGHTA and CDR2 is FQGNSA. The junction had 10 bases not matched to a gene; V was cut back by 5 bases and J by 9 bases. The CDR3 has 14 amino acids. This clonotype was observed a few times. Its antigen is not identified. The clonotype was recovered from a man aged 18 to 30 who had mild COVID-19 (a few samples of this study predate the infection). Cell type and time point are not known. The sample was PBMCs or a T cell subset sorted from them (not recorded which). The chain recombines TRBV7-2 with TRBJ2-1, with 7 bases lining up with TRBD1. CDR3: CASSPTGTVGEQFF. DNA for the CDR3: TGTGCCAGCAGCCCCACCGGGACAGTGGGTGAGCAGTTCTTC.